These T cell receptor beta chains were read from a single sample in a study of Graves' ophthalmopathy and Graves' hyperthyroidism. TCRdb passed the multiplex PCR reads through MiXCR, listing each CDR3 protein once. In the table there are about 400,000 distinct CDR3 sequences, approximately 20% of which are singletons. The sample taken for sequencing was peripheral blood. These receptors were collected from a woman aged 18-35 years with Graves' ophthalmopathy. The CDR3 runs from the conserved cysteine through the conserved F or W. The D gene is left open where the match is weak. Clone size is given for some rows only: seen once, a few or many times, or a class if the clone is expanded.

clone_size d_call j_call v_call cdr3_aa cdr3_nt
many TRBD1 TRBJ2-7 TRBV6-1 CASTPTGTSSYEQYF TGTGCCAGCACCCCGACAGGGACCAGCTCCTACGAGCAGTACTTC
- - TRBJ2-5 TRBV5-5 CASSRIPQETQYF TGTGCCAGCAGCCGTATTCCGCAAGAGACCCAGTACTTC
- - TRBJ1-5 TRBV4-3 CASSQENFGQPQHF TGCGCCAGCAGCCAAGAGAACTTTGGACAGCCCCAGCATTTT
many - TRBJ2-7 TRBV24-1 CATSDSTVPYEQYF TGTGCCACCAGTGATTCGACAGTCCCCTACGAGCAGTACTTC
few TRBD1 TRBJ1-1 TRBV12-3/TRBV12-4 CASSFKGWTGGRFGAEAFF TGTGCCAGCAGTTTTAAGGGCTGGACAGGGGGCCGATTCGGCGCTGAAGCTTTCTTT
- - TRBJ2-5 TRBV12-3/TRBV12-4 CASSSPPRETQYF TGTGCCAGCAGTTCGCCTCCGAGGGAGACCCAGTACTTC
many - TRBJ2-6 TRBV11-2 CASSLPSRGAAGANVLTF TGTGCCAGCAGCCTCCCTTCGCGGGGAGCCGCGGGGGCCAACGTCCTGACTTTC
many - TRBJ1-1 TRBV12-3/TRBV12-4 CASSLYRATEAFF TGTGCCAGCAGTTTGTACAGGGCCACTGAAGCTTTCTTT
many - TRBJ2-7 TRBV6-2/TRBV6-3 CASSYPPVSRRINYEQYF TGTGCCAGCAGTTACCCCCCTGTGTCTCGACGGATCAACTACGAGCAGTACTTC
many - TRBJ2-7 TRBV13 CASSLGRGFSTYEQYF TGTGCCAGCAGCTTAGGCCGGGGCTTCTCTACCTACGAGCAGTACTTC
many TRBD2 TRBJ2-7 TRBV7-9 CASSIVGGRAEEQYF TGTGCCAGCAGTATAGTAGGCGGGAGGGCCGAGGAGCAGTACTTC
- TRBD2 TRBJ2-7 TRBV28 CASSTGLAGGPHEQYF TGTGCCAGCAGTACGGGACTAGCGGGGGGGCCCCACGAGCAGTACTTC
many - TRBJ2-7 TRBV12-3/TRBV12-4 CASSPAGVVEQYF TGTGCCAGCAGCCCGGCGGGTGTCGTCGAGCAGTACTTC
many - TRBJ1-5 TRBV6-2/TRBV6-3 CASSYLQGRGQPQHF TGTGCCAGCAGTTACCTACAGGGTCGGGGACAGCCCCAGCATTTT
many - TRBJ1-5 TRBV19 CASRWKRGSNQPQHF TGTGCCAGTAGGTGGAAGAGAGGGAGCAATCAGCCCCAGCATTTT
many - TRBJ1-1 TRBV6-2/TRBV6-3 CASSGIEAFF TGTGCCAGCAGCGGGATTGAAGCTTTCTTT
- - TRBJ1-1 TRBV6-1 CASRLRVSDLFEAFF TGTGCCAGCAGGCTTCGGGTCTCGGACCTATTCGAAGCTTTCTTT
many - TRBJ1-1 TRBV20-1 CSADDRGRVNTEAFF TGCAGTGCTGACGACCGCGGAAGGGTGAACACTGAAGCTTTCTTT
once TRBD1 TRBJ1-1 TRBV6-5 CASSFLQGATEAFF TGTGCCAGCAGTTTCTTACAGGGGGCCACTGAAGCTTTCTTT
many - TRBJ1-5 TRBV20-1 CSTSERGGQPQHF TGCAGTACCTCCGAGAGGGGGGGTCAGCCCCAGCATTTT
many - TRBJ2-3 TRBV28 CASTPPTGSTHTQYF TGTGCCAGCACCCCCCCAACTGGGAGCACACATACGCAGTATTTT
many TRBD1 TRBJ2-7 TRBV28 CASSLRPGTGRYEQYF TGTGCCAGCAGCCTCCGGCCCGGGACAGGGAGATACGAGCAGTACTTC
few - TRBJ1-1 TRBV5-1 CASSLGGLRLSNTEAFF TGCGCCAGCAGCTTGGGCGGGTTGCGGCTTTCGAACACTGAAGCTTTCTTT
many - TRBJ1-1 TRBV7-9 CASSLLGTAGTEAFF TGTGCCAGCAGCTTATTGGGGACGGCGGGCACTGAAGCTTTCTTT
many - TRBJ1-5 TRBV4-2 CASSPVGGNQPQHF TGTGCCAGCAGCCCAGTAGGAGGGAATCAGCCCCAGCATTTT
many - TRBJ2-7 TRBV7-2 CASSKSTAYEQYF TGTGCCAGCAGCAAATCTACAGCCTACGAGCAGTACTTC
many TRBD1 TRBJ1-1 TRBV10-3 CAISPDRVQAFF TGTGCCATCAGCCCCGACAGGGTCCAAGCTTTCTTT
many TRBD2 TRBJ2-7 TRBV20-1 CSARRASGTYEQYF TGCAGTGCTCGGAGGGCTAGCGGAACCTACGAGCAGTACTTC